One sample yielded the 15 T cell receptor beta chains listed below, sequenced in a study of blood T cell repertoires in COVID-19 (dated by TCRdb to about 2020). Library preparation employed the immunoSEQ multiplex PCR assay. TCRdb obtained this table from immuneACCESS and retained in-frame rearrangements with V and J assigned. These tables miss some clones; where compared with another copy, unresolved V genes account for less than half of the shortfall, and the remainder is unexplained. The sample yields 5,700 or so clones; approximately 90% were counted once. The ten biggest clones cover around 50% of the sample. Sequenced sample: peripheral blood. These TCRs come from a human donor in a cohort sampled during active COVID-19.

The genes are TRBV2 and TRBJ1-6; no definite D call. V gave up 4 bases and J gave up 3 bases, with 7 bases separating them. This CDR3 has 14 residues. Germline V lookup: CDR1 SNHLY, CDR2 FYNNEI. CDR3 DNA sequence: TGTGCCAGCAGTGTCCTGAGCTATAATTCACCCCTCCACTTT. Amino acid sequence: CASSVLSYNSPLHF.

The J gene is TRBJ2-7, the V gene TRBV28, with D maybe TRBD2 (6 bases). The CDR3 loop spans 14 amino acids. CDR1 is MDHEN, CDR2 SYDVKM, per germline. Trimming left V 3 bases short and J 4 bases short, with 13 bases between. CDR3 protein: CASSLGGTGYEQYF. In DNA form, the CDR3 reads TGTGCCAGCAGTTTGGGCGGGACCGGATACGAGCAGTACTTC.

The V gene is TRBV12-5, the J gene TRBJ1-2; D gene ambiguous. Germline CDR1 LGHNT, CDR2 FRNRAP. This CDR3 has 16 amino acids. V was pared by 1 base and J by 1 base, with 13 bases between. CDR3 sequence (DNA): TGTGCTAGTGGTTTGGACCCTCGGGGATTTAACTATGGCTACACCTTC. The encoded protein is CASGLDPRGFNYGYTF.

The rearrangement joins TRBV6-2 or TRBV6-3 to TRBJ2-7; 7 bases are shared with TRBD2. The length of the CDR3 is 17 residues. With V trimmed by 4 bases and J by 0 bases, 12 bases remained unmatched. Per the germline V gene, CDR1 is MNHEY and CDR2 is SVGEGT. The CDR3 DNA is TGTGCCAGCAGTTCTCCCGTAGGAGCGGGGATCTCCTACGAGCAGTACTTC. Encoded protein: CASSSPVGAGISYEQYF.

The chain combines TRBV13 with TRBJ1-5; TRBD1 aligns across 10 bases. The CDR3 totals 18 residues. CDR1 PRHDT and CDR2 FYEKMQ come from the germline V gene (reference sequence). Germline trimming cut 5 bases from V and 1 base from J; bases unmatched to any gene: 11. As DNA, the CDR3 is TGTGCCAGCAGCGCCCGGCGACAGGGGGCCGCGAGCAATCAGCCCCAGCATTTT. This translates into CASSARRQGAASNQPQHF.

This clone has only a few counts. The CDR3 DNA sequence: TGTGCCAGCAGTTTGGGGACAGGAAGCCTCGAGCAGTACTTC. This gives the protein CASSLGTGSLEQYF. The rearrangement links TRBV28 to TRBJ2-7, with 8 bases aligning to TRBD1. Germline CDR1 reads MDHEN; CDR2 reads SYDVKM. V was clipped by 3 bases and J by 6 bases; unmatched bases: 7. CDR3 length: 14 residues.

The chain joins TRBV5-5 to TRBJ2-7; TRBD1 matches 8 bases. Germline V gene lookup returns CDR1 SGHKS and CDR2 YYEKEE (reference sequence). The CDR3 spans 15 residues. Trimming took 6 bases from V and 5 from J; bases not matched to a gene: 13. CDR3 DNA: TGTGCCAGCACCCTGGGGGAACCAGGGGGCAACGAGCAGTACTTC. As protein: CASTLGEPGGNEQYF.

The gene calls are TRBV19 and TRBJ1-2; 7 bases line up with TRBD1. Trimming cost V 6 bases and J 0 bases; bases outside gene matches: 1. Germline-derived CDR1 and CDR2 are LNHDA and SQIVND (reference sequence). The length of the CDR3 is 13 residues. The CDR3 reads CASRGQSNYGYTF. In DNA, the CDR3 is TGTGCCAGTAGGGGACAGTCTAACTATGGCTACACCTTC.

V usage is TRBV19 and J usage is TRBJ2-3; TRBD2 aligns across 8 bases. CDR3 length: 15 residues. Germline V gives CDR1 LNHDA, CDR2 SQIVND (reference sequence). J gave up 0 bases and V 4 bases, and 3 bases lay outside the gene matches. The CDR3, as DNA: TGTGCCAGTAGTAAGACTAGCGTAAGCACAGATACGCAGTATTTT. Its translation: CASSKTSVSTDTQYF.

The CDR3 nucleotides are TGTGCCAGCAGAGGACTAGCGGCCTACAATGAGCAGTTCTTC. Translation: CASRGLAAYNEQFF. V and J are TRBV6-6 and TRBJ2-1; TRBD2 matches 10 bases. Looked up from germline, CDR1 is MNHNY and CDR2 is SVGAGI (reference sequence). The V gene end was trimmed by 6 bases and the J gene end by 2 bases; junction bases not matched to a gene: 1. The CDR3 covers 14 residues.

As DNA, the CDR3 is TGTGCCAGCAGCCCCCTAGCGGTTGCCTCCTACGAGCAGTACTTC. Translating gives CASSPLAVASYEQYF. V is TRBV11-2 and J is TRBJ2-7, with 7 bases matching TRBD2. Germline lookup yields CDR1 SGHAT and CDR2 FQNNGV. The CDR3 covers 15 residues. J was trimmed by 0 bases and V by 5 bases; bases with no gene match: 7.

The chain uses TRBV28 and TRBJ1-2, with 8 nucleotides matching TRBD1. Looked up from germline, CDR1 is MDHEN and CDR2 is SYDVKM. Germline trimming cut 5 bases from V and 5 bases from J; bases unmatched to any gene: 7. CDR3 length: 14 residues. CDR3: CASSTLGQGYGYTF. The CDR3 region has the DNA TGTGCCAGCAGTACCCTCGGACAGGGTTATGGCTACACCTTC.

The chain combines TRBV25-1 with TRBJ1-1, with 11 bases identical to TRBD1. This CDR3 spans 14 amino acids. CDR1 is MGHDK and CDR2 is SYGVNS in the germline V gene. V lost 5 bases, J lost 4 bases, and 3 bases stayed unmatched. CDR3 amino acids: CASSRGQGVTEAFF. For the CDR3, the DNA is TGTGCCAGCAGTCGGGGACAGGGGGTCACTGAAGCTTTCTTT.

The chain links TRBV6-2 or TRBV6-3 to TRBJ2-7, with a weak D call TRBD2 (6 bases). Looked up from germline, CDR1 is MNHEY and CDR2 is SVGEGT. The CDR3 sequence is 14 residues long. Deletions cut 6 bases from V and 2 bases from J, with 14 bases between. The CDR3 coding sequence is TGTGCCAGCAGCCCCGCCGGCGGGACCTACGAGCAGTACTTC. As protein: CASSPAGGTYEQYF.

The rearrangement joins TRBV7-2 to TRBJ2-1; 12 bases agree with TRBD2. The V and J ends lost 1 base and 13 bases, in that order; junction bases with no gene match: 5. Per germline, CDR1 SGHTA and CDR2 FQGNSA. This CDR3 is 14 amino acids long. The CDR3 loop is CASSLGLAGGPQFF. The CDR3 DNA sequence: TGTGCCAGCAGCTTAGGGCTAGCGGGAGGGCCACAGTTCTTC.